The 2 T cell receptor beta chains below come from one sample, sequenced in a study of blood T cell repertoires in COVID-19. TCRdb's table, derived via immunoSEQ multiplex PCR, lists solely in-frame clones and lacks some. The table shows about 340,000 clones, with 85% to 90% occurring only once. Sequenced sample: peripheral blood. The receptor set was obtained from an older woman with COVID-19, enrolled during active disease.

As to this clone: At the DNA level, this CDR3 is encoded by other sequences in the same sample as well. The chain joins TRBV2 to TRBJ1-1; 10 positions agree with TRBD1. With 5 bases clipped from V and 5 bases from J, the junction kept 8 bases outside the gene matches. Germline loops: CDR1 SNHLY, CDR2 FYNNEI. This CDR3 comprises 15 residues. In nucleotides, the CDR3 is TGTGCCAGCAGTCCAGGGACAGGGGCGAGGACTGAAGCTTTCTTT. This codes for CASSPGTGARTEAFF. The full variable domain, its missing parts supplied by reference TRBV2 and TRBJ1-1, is EPEVTQTPSHQVTQMGQEVILRCVPISNHLYFYWYRQILGQKVEFLVSFYNNEISEKSEIFDDQFSVERPDGSNFTLKIRSTKLEDSAMYFCASSPGTGARTEAFFGQGTRLTVV.

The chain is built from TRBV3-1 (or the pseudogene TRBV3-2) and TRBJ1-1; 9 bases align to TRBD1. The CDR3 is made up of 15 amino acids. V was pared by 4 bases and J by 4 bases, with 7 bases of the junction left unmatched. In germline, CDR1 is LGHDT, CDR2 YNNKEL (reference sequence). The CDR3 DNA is TGTGCCAGCAGCCCTAGGGACAGGGAAGGCACTGAAGCTTTCTTT. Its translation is CASSPRDREGTEAFF.